This T cell receptor beta chain was sequenced in a study of T-cell memory formation after mild COVID-19. The overall study: Among the donors, TCR clusters were largely specific to each donor. Findings and caveats of the study: Second-wave clones that peaked on day 37 lacked confirmed SARS-CoV-2 specificity.

Concerning this clonotype itself: Its antigen remains unknown.

Using its own MiXCR run on the 5' RACE reads, TCRdb lists one record per CDR3 protein. Of fewer than 400,000 distinct CDR3 sequences in the sample, approximately 15% were seen once. The CDR3 runs 16 residues. V was trimmed by 4 bases and J by 0 bases, leaving 16 bases between them. Germline loops: CDR1 LGHNA, CDR2 YSLEER. This TCR came from a man aged 18 to 30 who had mild COVID-19 (a few samples of this study predate the infection). Cell type and time point are not known. Specimen: PBMCs or a T cell subset sorted from them (not recorded which). The J gene is TRBJ2-7, the V gene TRBV4-3; perhaps TRBD2 as D (5 bases). The CDR3: CASSPREPWSSYEQYV. DNA for the CDR3: TGCGCCAGCAGCCCGAGGGAACCCTGGAGCTCCTACGAGCAGTACGTC.